This T cell receptor beta chain comes out of a study of CD8+CD57+ T cells in acquired aplastic anemia. The table lists this clonotype with a count of one. Antigen: not known. In patients chosen for sequencing, flow cytometry had shown CD8+CD57+ cell expansion. Severe acquired aplastic anemia was present in all patients. Blood samples were obtained from patients who had received no prior therapy. V gave up 5 bases and J gave up 4 bases; unmatched junction bases: 7. The V gene's germline CDR1 is SEHNR and CDR2 FQNEAQ (reference sequence). The CDR3 length is 15 residues. Researchers used genomic DNA as the template to profile TCR beta VDJ and CDR3. TCRdb independently ran MiXCR on the reads; one entry per CDR3 protein. The sample has roughly 160,000 distinct CDR3 sequences, 71% seen once. Study-wide results and caveats: Patients and controls had in common 25 to 35 CD8+ CDR3 sequences. In CD8+ cells, Simpson's diversity showed no significant difference between patients and controls.

The sequence was collected from a human donor with aplastic anemia. Material for sequencing was sorted CD4+, CD8+, or CD8+CD57+ T cells (not recorded which) from PBMCs. The chain joins TRBV7-9 to TRBJ2-5, with 10 bases identical to TRBD2. CDR3 residues: CASSAPGLARETQYF. The CDR3, as DNA: TGTGCCAGCAGCGCGCCGGGACTAGCGAGAGAGACCCAGTACTTC.